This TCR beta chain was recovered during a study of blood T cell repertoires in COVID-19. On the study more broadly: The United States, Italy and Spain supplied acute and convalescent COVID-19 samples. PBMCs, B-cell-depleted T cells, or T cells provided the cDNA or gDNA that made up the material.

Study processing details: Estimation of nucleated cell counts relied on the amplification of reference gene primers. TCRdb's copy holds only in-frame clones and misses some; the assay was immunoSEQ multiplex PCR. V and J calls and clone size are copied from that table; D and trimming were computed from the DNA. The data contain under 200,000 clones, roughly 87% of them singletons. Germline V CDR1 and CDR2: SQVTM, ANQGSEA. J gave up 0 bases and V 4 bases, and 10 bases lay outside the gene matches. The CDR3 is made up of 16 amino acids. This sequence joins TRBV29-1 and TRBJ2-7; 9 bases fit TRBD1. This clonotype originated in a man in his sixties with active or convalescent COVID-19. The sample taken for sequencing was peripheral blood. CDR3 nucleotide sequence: TGCAGCGTTGGCGGCGAGACGGGACAGGGCTCCTACGAGCAGTACTTC. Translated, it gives CSVGGETGQGSYEQYF.